One and the same sample provided the 13 T cell receptor beta chains below, sequenced in a study of beta chain features in type 1 diabetes listed by TCRdb under 2018. Receptor amplification or capture employed the immunoSEQ multiplex PCR assay. All of the isolated RNA was reverse transcribed with the High Capacity cDNA Reverse Transcription Kit, so expressed TCRB transcripts were sequenced. TCRdb re-hosts the immuneACCESS table, in-frame sequences only. Its copies lack some clones; in the studies checked, an unresolved V gene accounts for under half of them, and the cause for the rest is not known. This sample is represented by around 70,000 clones; more than 45% of them were singletons. Roughly 0.65% of the sample goes to the ten largest clones. The study at large found these results: Type 1 diabetes patients showed a moderate but significant shortening of TCRB CDR3 length in all four CD4+ subsets.

These receptors have no identified antigens. Sequencing used central memory CD4+ T cells from blood. The receptors here all came from a man in his thirties or forties with type 1 diabetes.

The rearrangement links TRBV5-4 to TRBJ2-7, with no clear D. The germline V and J ends were trimmed by 4 bases and 2 bases, with 7 bases remaining between them. This CDR3 is built from 12 residues. The germline V gene encodes CDR1 SGHNT and CDR2 YYREEE (reference sequence). The CDR3 nucleotides are TGTGCCAGCAGCGTGGATACCTACGAGCAGTACTTC. Amino acid sequence: CASSVDTYEQYF.

This clone was seen a few times. V gene TRBV5-8 combines with J gene TRBJ2-3; D possibly corresponds to TRBD1 (6 bases). V lost 4 bases and J 2 bases, leaving 20 bases between the germline ends. The germline gives CDR1 SGHTS, CDR2 YDEGEE. This CDR3 region has 17 residues. The DNA of the CDR3 is TGTGCCAGCAGCGCTTACCTGACAGGCCGAAACACAGATACGCAGTATTTT. Translated, it gives CASSAYLTGRNTDTQYF.

This rearrangement joins TRBV29-1 to TRBJ2-7; D unresolved. Germline V gene data show CDR1 as SQVTM and CDR2 as ANQGSEA. The CDR3 has 15 amino acids. With 2 bases removed from V and 5 bases from J, the gap between germline ends came to 19 bases. The CDR3 spells CSVELPSGRSDEQYF. In DNA, the CDR3 is TGCAGCGTTGAATTACCATCCGGTCGATCCGACGAGCAGTACTTC.

V gene TRBV2 combines with J gene TRBJ2-2; TRBD2 is a possible D gene (5 bases). The CDR3 is 15 residues long. Trimming removed 6 bases from V and 7 bases from J, with 18 bases in between. Germline V gene sequence: CDR1 SNHLY, CDR2 FYNNEI. This CDR3 reads CASRDTGKRGGELFF. The CDR3 nucleotides read TGTGCCAGCAGGGATACCGGGAAGCGCGGCGGGGAGCTGTTTTTT.

The J gene is TRBJ2-3, the V gene TRBV7-2; D gene unclear. The CDR3 is made up of 14 amino acids. V was cut by 3 bases and J by 2 bases, with 9 bases left in between. Germline V gene sequence: CDR1 SGHTA, CDR2 FQGNSA. CDR3 loop: CASSFGQPTDTQYF. The CDR3 DNA sequence: TGTGCCAGCAGCTTTGGGCAGCCCACAGATACGCAGTATTTT. The complete variable domain, with remaining parts taken from reference TRBV7-2 and TRBJ2-3, reads GAGVSQSPSNKVTEKGKDVELRCDPISGHTALYWYRQSLGQGLEFLIYFQGNSAPDKSGLPSDRFSAERTGGSVSTLTIQRTQQEDSAVYLCASSFGQPTDTQYFGPGTRLTVL.

The rearrangement uses TRBV9 and TRBJ1-1; D gene ambiguous. The CDR3 runs 14 residues. Trimming took off 4 bases at V and 1 base at J, with 11 bases between the two ends. Germline V lookup: CDR1 SGDLS, CDR2 YYNGEE. The CDR3 coding sequence is TGTGCCAGCAGCTCTAGCTCAGGGAACACTGAAGCTTTCTTT. Translating gives CASSSSSGNTEAFF.

This clone was found a few times. The chain uses TRBV6-1 and TRBJ2-5; maybe TRBD1 (6 bases). The V gene's germline CDR1 is MNHNS and CDR2 SASEGT. The V end was cut by 7 bases, the J end by 4 bases, with 10 bases between. This CDR3 is built from 12 residues. The CDR3 reads CASTRGRETQYF. CDR3 sequence (DNA): TGTGCCAGCACTAGGGGGAGAGAGACCCAGTACTTC.

This clone was seen more than once but under ten times. The rearrangement joins TRBV11-2 to TRBJ2-7, with 8 bases matching TRBD1. The trim removed 4 bases at V and 6 bases at J, leaving 8 bases unmatched. Germline-derived CDR1 and CDR2 are SGHAT and FQNNGV. This CDR3 has 14 amino acids. CDR3 sequence reads: CASSSYRGSLEQYF. For the CDR3, the DNA is TGTGCCAGCAGCTCCTACAGGGGGTCCCTCGAGCAGTACTTC. The full variable domain, completed using reference TRBV11-2 and TRBJ2-7, is EAGVAQSPRYKIIEKRQSVAFWCNPISGHATLYWYQQILGQGPKLLIQFQNNGVVDDSQLPKDRFSAERLKGVDSTLKIQPAKLEDSAVYLCASSSYRGSLEQYFGPGTRLTVT.

The chain uses TRBV27 and TRBJ1-1; D is ambiguous. V lost 2 bases, J lost 3 bases, and 10 bases lay in between. The CDR3 extends over 14 amino acids. The germline V gene encodes CDR1 MNHEY and CDR2 SMNVEV (reference sequence). In DNA form, the CDR3 reads TGTGCCAGCAGTTTAAATTTCGGGTACACTGAAGCTTTCTTT. It specifies CASSLNFGYTEAFF.

This rearrangement joins TRBV28 to TRBJ2-3; 16 nucleotides align to TRBD2. Germline CDR1 reads MDHEN; CDR2 reads SYDVKM. The CDR3 runs 16 residues. V dropped 4 bases and J dropped 5; count of bases not matched to a gene: 3. The CDR3 nucleotides are TGTGCCAGCAGTTCGGGACTAGCGGGAGGGATAGATACGCAGTATTTT. Encoded protein: CASSSGLAGGIDTQYF.

This rearrangement joins TRBV7-9 to TRBJ2-5, with 10 bases that match TRBD2. Germline-derived CDR1 and CDR2 are SEHNR and FQNEAQ (reference sequence). This CDR3 spans 16 amino acids. With V trimmed by 6 bases and J by 3 bases, 10 bases remained unmatched. As DNA, the CDR3 is TGTGCCAGCAGTCCCGGGGCTAGCGGGAGAGAAGAGACCCAGTACTTC. Its protein is CASSPGASGREETQYF.

In this sample, this clone turned up a few times. The chain has TRBV2 and TRBJ2-2; a weak D match, TRBD2 (6 bases). Germline V gives CDR1 SNHLY, CDR2 FYNNEI. The CDR3 contains 14 residues. The V end was cut by 1 base, the J end by 7 bases, with 10 bases between. In DNA, the CDR3 is TGTGCCAGCAGTGAAGGCGGAGGGTTCGGGGAGCTGTTTTTT. Protein sequence: CASSEGGGFGELFF. Variable domain in full (rest from reference TRBV2 and TRBJ2-2): EPEVTQTPSHQVTQMGQEVILRCVPISNHLYFYWYRQILGQKVEFLVSFYNNEISEKSEIFDDQFSVERPDGSNFTLKIRSTKLEDSAMYFCASSEGGGFGELFFGEGSRLTVL.

The chain uses TRBV10-3 and TRBJ2-2; the match to TRBD1 covers 7 bases. The ends lost 8 bases at V and 6 bases at J; junction bases unmatched: 9. CDR1 ENHRY and CDR2 SYGVKD come from the germline V gene. This CDR3 has 14 residues. The DNA for the CDR3 is TGTGCCATCCAAACTTCTACAGGGGCCGGGGAGCTGTTTTTT. Encoded protein: CAIQTSTGAGELFF.